What follows are 9 T cell receptor beta chains derived from one specimen sequenced in a study of T cells in localized non-small cell lung cancer. Repertoires were generated with immunoSEQ multiplex PCR, while TCRdb's copy carries only in-frame clones and drops some. Among approximately 100,000 clones listed, more than 75% were seen once. Material: PBMCs, obtained before any cancer treatment. Receptor source: a woman aged 40-70 years with stage II squamous cell lung carcinoma.

The chain couples TRBV29-1 to TRBJ2-1; TRBD2 might be the D (5 bases). CDR3 length equals 14 residues. V gave up 6 bases and J gave up 2 bases, with 14 bases separating them. Germline values: CDR1 SQVTM, CDR2 ANQGSEA. CDR3 loop: CSVPGLFAYNEQFF. CDR3 nucleotide sequence: TGCAGCGTGCCTGGACTTTTCGCCTACAATGAGCAGTTCTTC.

CDR3 residues: CASWGAGAPERPADTQYF. The CDR3 DNA reads as TGTGCCAGCTGGGGAGCGGGGGCCCCGGAGAGGCCCGCAGATACGCAGTATTTT. The chain has TRBV2 and TRBJ2-3; 8 bases align to TRBD2. Trimming at V came to 8 bases and at J to 4 bases, leaving 20 bases not matched to a gene. The CDR3 covers 18 residues. In germline, CDR1 is SNHLY, CDR2 FYNNEI.

The chain recombines TRBV5-1 with TRBJ2-1, with TRBD2 matching 13 bases. The trim removed 4 bases at V and 7 bases at J, leaving 5 bases unmatched. Germline-derived CDR1 and CDR2 are SGHRS and YFSETQ. The CDR3 loop spans 15 amino acids. The CDR3 coding sequence is TGCGCCAGCAGCACCGGGACTAGCGGGGCTAATGAGCAGTTCTTC. Translating it yields CASSTGTSGANEQFF.

This sequence joins TRBV5-1 and TRBJ2-5; 8 nucleotides align to TRBD2. The CDR3 consists of 16 residues. Germline V gives CDR1 SGHRS, CDR2 YFSETQ. The CDR3 nucleotides are TGCCCCACCCGCCTCGGGGGGGCCTTGGATCAAGAGACCCAGTACTTC. Translated, it gives CPTRLGGALDQETQYF.

V usage is TRBV6-1 and J usage is TRBJ1-1; TRBD1 aligns across 8 bases. The CDR3 consists of 15 residues. In germline, CDR1 is MNHNS, CDR2 SASEGT. With 6 bases clipped from V and 4 bases from J, the junction kept 10 bases outside the gene matches. CDR3 region: CASRGAGGAGTEAFF. In nucleotides, the CDR3 is TGTGCCAGCAGAGGGGCAGGGGGCGCGGGCACTGAAGCTTTCTTT.

This chain links TRBV15 with TRBJ1-5; 7 bases align to TRBD1. V gave up 6 bases and J gave up 2 bases; unmatched junction bases: 7. CDR3 length equals 15 residues. CDR1 is LNHNV, CDR2 YYDKDF, per germline (reference sequence). DNA for the CDR3: TGTGCCACCAGTCCTGACAGGGACGGCAATCAGCCCCAGCATTTT. Its translation: CATSPDRDGNQPQHF.

CDR3 nucleotide sequence: TGTGCCAGCAGTGACAAGTGGGGGGCCAACGTCCTGACTTTC. Translating it yields CASSDKWGANVLTF. The V call is TRBV2, the J call TRBJ2-6; D is ambiguous. V lost 3 bases and J 4 bases, leaving 7 bases between the germline ends. Germline V gives CDR1 SNHLY, CDR2 FYNNEI. The CDR3 runs 14 residues. The whole variable domain, filled in from reference TRBV2 and TRBJ2-6, reads EPEVTQTPSHQVTQMGQEVILRCVPISNHLYFYWYRQILGQKVEFLVSFYNNEISEKSEIFDDQFSVERPDGSNFTLKIRSTKLEDSAMYFCASSDKWGANVLTFGAGSRLTVL.

This rearrangement joins TRBV29-1 to TRBJ2-6; D might be TRBD2 (6 bases). This CDR3 has 17 amino acids. Trimming removed 2 bases from V and 1 base from J, with 15 bases in between. Germline assignment: CDR1 SQVTM and CDR2 ANQGSEA. The CDR3 spells CSVEFGGGVSGANVLTF. CDR3 DNA sequence: TGCAGCGTTGAATTCGGGGGTGGAGTGTCTGGGGCCAACGTCCTGACTTTC.

J is TRBJ2-3 and V is TRBV6-8, with D possibly being TRBD1 (6 bases). V was trimmed by 5 bases and J by 2 bases, leaving 14 bases between them. Germline CDR1 reads MNHGY; CDR2 reads SAAAGT. The length of the CDR3 is 15 residues. The chain's CDR3 is CASSHPGQPTDTQYF. The CDR3 nucleotides are TGTGCCAGCAGTCACCCCGGACAGCCCACAGATACGCAGTATTTT.